A selection of T cell receptor beta chains follows, all from one sample in a study of blood T cell repertoires in COVID-19. Data came from immunoSEQ multiplex PCR; TCRdb stores just in-frame clones and leaves some out. Here the sample spans under 200,000 clones, 84% being singletons. The sequencing input was peripheral blood. Source of these receptors: a woman aged 80 or older with COVID-19, enrolled during active disease. CDR3s include the opening cysteine and the closing phenylalanine or tryptophan. Each record gives: D gene, J gene, V gene, clone size, CDR3 DNA, CDR3 protein. D genes are given only for firm matches. Expanded clones get a size class; other rows say once, few or many, or leave the size out.

TRBD1	TRBJ1-5	TRBV19	few	TGTGCTCTGGGACAGCTCAATCAGCCCCAGCATTTT	CALGQLNQPQHF
NA	TRBJ2-3	TRBV27	NA	TGTGCCAGCAGTTTTGCCCGGAGCTTCAGCCCAGATACGCAGTATTTT	CASSFARSFSPDTQYF
NA	TRBJ1-5	TRBV18	NA	TGTGCCAGCTCACCACAGGGGTCTGGCCATATGCCCCAGCATTTT	CASSPQGSGHMPQHF
TRBD2	TRBJ2-1	TRBV7-9	NA	TGTGCCAGCAGATACGGGACTAGCGGGGCCTACAATGAGCAGTTCTTC	CASRYGTSGAYNEQFF
NA	TRBJ2-3	TRBV19	NA	TGTGCCAGTAGTCAAAACCGAGGGGGGGGGACCTCGGATACGCAGTATTTT	CASSQNRGGGTSDTQYF
NA	TRBJ2-5	TRBV6-6	NA	TGTGCCAGCAGTTACTCGAACGGTTACCAAGAGACCCAGTACTTC	CASSYSNGYQETQYF
NA	TRBJ1-2	TRBV2	NA	TGTGCCAGCAGTACCAGGGAAATCTATGGCTACACCTTC	CASSTREIYGYTF
NA	TRBJ2-5	TRBV5-5	NA	TGTGCCAGCAGCTTGGCCAGGCCCCTCCAAGAGACCCAGTACTTC	CASSLARPLQETQYF
TRBD2	TRBJ2-1	TRBV2	NA	TGTGCCAGCAGTGAAGCGTGGAGCGGGAGATCCTCCTACAATGAGCAGTTCTTC	CASSEAWSGRSSYNEQFF
NA	TRBJ1-4	TRBV3-1/TRBV3-2	NA	TGTGCCAGCAGCCAGTCACAGGGACAACTGTTTTTT	CASSQSQGQLFF
NA	TRBJ1-5	TRBV7-2	NA	TGTGCCAGCAGCTTAGTGAGCCAGGCCAGTCAGCCCCAGCATTTT	CASSLVSQASQPQHF
TRBD1	TRBJ1-5	TRBV5-1	NA	TGCGCCAGCAGCTTGGCGGTGTGGGACAGGGAAACTTTGCCCCAGCATTTT	CASSLAVWDRETLPQHF
NA	TRBJ2-3	TRBV18	NA	TGTGCCAGCTCACCTCCTATGGTAGATACGCAGTATTTT	CASSPPMVDTQYF
TRBD2	TRBJ2-3	TRBV7-7	NA	TGTGCCAGCAGCTTAAAGCCCCTAGCGGGAGTTCCAGATACACAGTATTTT	CASSLKPLAGVPDTQYF
NA	TRBJ1-2	TRBV15	NA	TGTGCCACCAGCAGAGATCTACAGGGATATGGCTACACCTTC	CATSRDLQGYGYTF
TRBD1	TRBJ2-5	TRBV18	NA	TGTGCCAGCTCACCAGGACAGGGTGGAGAGACCCAGTACTTC	CASSPGQGGETQYF
NA	TRBJ2-2	TRBV14	NA	TGTGCCAGCAGCCAAATCTTCACCGGGGAGCTGTTTTTT	CASSQIFTGELFF
TRBD1	TRBJ1-3	TRBV24-1	NA	TGTGCCACCCGACAGGGGCGGAACACCATATATTTT	CATRQGRNTIYF
TRBD1	TRBJ2-7	TRBV7-2	few	TGTGCCAGCAGCTCCCGGGACAGGGAGGCCTACGAGCAGTACTTC	CASSSRDREAYEQYF
TRBD2	TRBJ2-1	TRBV10-3	NA	TGTGCCATCAGACCCAGCGGGAGTTTGTACAATGAGCAGTTCTTC	CAIRPSGSLYNEQFF
NA	TRBJ2-7	TRBV25-1	NA	TGTGCCAGCAGTGAATTTCGGGGACACTACGAGCAGTACTTC	CASSEFRGHYEQYF
TRBD2	TRBJ2-7	TRBV7-9	once	TGTGCCAGCAGCCAACCCAGTAGGGTAGCGGGAGTGTACGAGCAGTACTTC	CASSQPSRVAGVYEQYF
TRBD1	TRBJ2-3	TRBV7-9	NA	TGTGCCAGCAGTCCTACAGGGGCTAGCACAGATACGCAGTATTTT	CASSPTGASTDTQYF
TRBD1	TRBJ2-2	TRBV25-1	NA	TGTGCCAGCAGAGACTTCGGGACAGGTTACACCGGGGAGCTGTTTTTT	CASRDFGTGYTGELFF
TRBD2	TRBJ2-7	TRBV6-5	NA	TGTGCCAGCAGTTTCACCCTGACTAGCGGGAGCGAAGAGCAGTACTTC	CASSFTLTSGSEEQYF
NA	TRBJ2-5	TRBV30	NA	TGTGCCTGGAGTCAACCGGGGAAGCGAGTCGGGACCCAGTACTTC	CAWSQPGKRVGTQYF
TRBD2	TRBJ2-2	TRBV10-3	NA	TGTGCCACTCGACTAGCGGGGGGGCGGACCGGGGAGCTGTTTTTT	CATRLAGGRTGELFF
NA	TRBJ1-5	TRBV6-1	NA	TGTGCCAGCAGTGTTGCATGGACAGCTAGCAATCAGCCCCAGCATTTT	CASSVAWTASNQPQHF
TRBD2	TRBJ2-3	TRBV4-1	NA	TGCGCCAGCAGCCAAGATCCGGGACTAGCGGCCTCCACAGATACGCAGTATTTT	CASSQDPGLAASTDTQYF
NA	TRBJ1-1	TRBV11-2	NA	TGTGCCAGCAGCTTAGCAGGGGCCAACACTGAAGCTTTCTTT	CASSLAGANTEAFF
TRBD2	TRBJ2-1	TRBV11-1	NA	TGTGCCAGCAGCTTGGCGGGAGGCTCCTACAATGAGCAGTTCTTC	CASSLAGGSYNEQFF
NA	TRBJ2-7	TRBV6-5	once	TGTGCCAGCAGTAACACAGGGCCCTACGAGCAGTACTTC	CASSNTGPYEQYF
TRBD2	TRBJ2-5	TRBV9	NA	TGTGCCAGCAGCCCCCCTCTAGCGGCGCAAGAGACCCAGTACTTC	CASSPPLAAQETQYF
TRBD2	TRBJ2-1	TRBV6-5	once	TGTGCCAGCAGAGCAAGCGGGAGACCCTACAATGAGCAGTTCTTC	CASRASGRPYNEQFF
TRBD1	TRBJ2-5	TRBV18	NA	TGTGCCAGCTCACCCCTATTAGACAGGGACCAAGAGACCCAGTACTTC	CASSPLLDRDQETQYF
TRBD1	TRBJ1-6	TRBV30	NA	TGTGCCTGGAGTCCGACAGGGTATGCAGATTCACCCCTCCACTTT	CAWSPTGYADSPLHF
TRBD2	TRBJ2-7	TRBV18	NA	TGTGCCAGCTCACCACAACGACTAGCGGACTACGAGCAGTACTTC	CASSPQRLADYEQYF
TRBD1	TRBJ2-2	TRBV7-3	NA	TGTGCCAGCAGCCCTTCAGGGGGTCGAAACACCGGGGAGCTGTTTTTT	CASSPSGGRNTGELFF
NA	TRBJ2-3	TRBV7-3	NA	TGTGCCAGCAAATTAGCGGCTAGCACAGATACGCAGTATTTT	CASKLAASTDTQYF
NA	TRBJ2-4	TRBV12-3/TRBV12-4	NA	TGTGCCAGCGGAGGAACGACGTTTCAGTACTTC	CASGGTTFQYF
NA	TRBJ2-3	TRBV5-4	once	TGTGCCAGCAGCAAGGACAGTACAGATACGCAGTATTTT	CASSKDSTDTQYF
TRBD2	TRBJ2-7	TRBV15	NA	TGTGCCACCAGCCGCCGACTAGCGGGAGGGCCTATCGAGCAGTACTTC	CATSRRLAGGPIEQYF
NA	TRBJ2-3	TRBV5-1	NA	TGCGCCAGCAGCCTCGGGACCGACGGGGGTGCGCAGTATTTT	CASSLGTDGGAQYF
NA	TRBJ2-1	TRBV27	NA	TGTGCCAGCAGAACTACGTGGAGCTCCTACAATGAGCAGTTCTTC	CASRTTWSSYNEQFF
TRBD1	TRBJ2-3	TRBV13	NA	TGTGCCAGCAGCGTCGGGACAGGGGGCACAGATACGCAGTATTTT	CASSVGTGGTDTQYF
NA	TRBJ1-3	TRBV11-2	NA	TGTGCCAGCAGCTTATCGGCGGTACAGGGATCGTTTTACCGAAACACCATATATTTT	CASSLSAVQGSFYRNTIYF
TRBD2	TRBJ2-2	TRBV2	NA	TGTGCCAGCAGTGTCGCGGGGGTGGCTATTGACGGGGAGCTGTTTTTT	CASSVAGVAIDGELFF
TRBD1	TRBJ2-4	TRBV11-2	few	TGTGCCAGCAGCTCTCCGGGACAGGGCTTAGGGAAAAACATTCAGTACTTC	CASSSPGQGLGKNIQYF
TRBD2	TRBJ2-7	TRBV7-8	NA	TGTGCCAGCAGCCGCGGGAATAGCGGGAGGGCAGGGTACGAGCAGTACTTC	CASSRGNSGRAGYEQYF
TRBD1	TRBJ1-2	TRBV18	once	TGTGCCAGCTCGGCCGGGACAGGGTTAGGCTACACCTTC	CASSAGTGLGYTF
TRBD1	TRBJ1-2	TRBV28	NA	TGTGCCAGCAGACAGGGGGCGCGGGTCTATGGCTACACCTTC	CASRQGARVYGYTF
NA	TRBJ2-1	TRBV10-2	NA	TGCGCCAGCAGTAAGGACAGATACAATGAGCAGTTCTTC	CASSKDRYNEQFF
NA	TRBJ1-3	TRBV11-2	NA	TGTGCCAGCAGCTTAGTGCAGAGAAACACCATATATTTT	CASSLVQRNTIYF
TRBD1	TRBJ2-3	TRBV7-3	NA	TGTGCCAGCAGCTTAGGGACAGGGGTTACAGATACGCAGTATTTT	CASSLGTGVTDTQYF
TRBD1	TRBJ1-3	TRBV28	NA	TGTGCCAGCAGCGGGACAGGGGCAAGGGGAAACACCATATATTTT	CASSGTGARGNTIYF